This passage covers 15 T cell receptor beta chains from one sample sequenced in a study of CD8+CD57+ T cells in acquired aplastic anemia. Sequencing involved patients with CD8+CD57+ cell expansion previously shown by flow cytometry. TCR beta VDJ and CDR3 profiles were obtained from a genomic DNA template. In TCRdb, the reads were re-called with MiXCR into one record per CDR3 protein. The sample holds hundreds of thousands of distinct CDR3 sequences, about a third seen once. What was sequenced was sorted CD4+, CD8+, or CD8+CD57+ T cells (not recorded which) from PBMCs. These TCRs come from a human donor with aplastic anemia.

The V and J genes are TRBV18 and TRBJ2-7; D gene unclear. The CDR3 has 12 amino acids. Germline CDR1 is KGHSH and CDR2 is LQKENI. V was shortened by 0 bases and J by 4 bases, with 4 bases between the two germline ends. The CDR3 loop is CASSPPAYEQYF. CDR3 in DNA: TGTGCCAGCTCACCACCCGCGTACGAGCAGTACTTC.

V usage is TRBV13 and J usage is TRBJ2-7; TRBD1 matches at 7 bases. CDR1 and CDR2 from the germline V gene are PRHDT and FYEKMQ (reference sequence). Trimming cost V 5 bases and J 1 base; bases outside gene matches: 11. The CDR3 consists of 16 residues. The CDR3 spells CASSLVYTGVSYEQYF. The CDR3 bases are TGTGCCAGCAGCCTCGTTTACACAGGGGTGTCCTACGAGCAGTACTTC.

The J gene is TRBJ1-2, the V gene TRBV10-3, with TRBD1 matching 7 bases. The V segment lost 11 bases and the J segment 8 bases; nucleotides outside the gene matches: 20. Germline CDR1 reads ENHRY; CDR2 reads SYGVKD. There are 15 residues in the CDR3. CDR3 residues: CAVTSEKQGRIGYTF. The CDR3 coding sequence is TGTGCCGTCACCAGTGAGAAACAGGGGAGGATCGGCTACACCTTC.

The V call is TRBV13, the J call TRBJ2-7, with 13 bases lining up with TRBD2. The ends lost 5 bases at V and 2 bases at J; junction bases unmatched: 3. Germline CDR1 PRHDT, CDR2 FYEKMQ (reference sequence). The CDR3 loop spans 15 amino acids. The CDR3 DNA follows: TGTGCCAGCAGCCCTGGGACTAGCGGGGCCTACGAGCAGTACTTC. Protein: CASSPGTSGAYEQYF.

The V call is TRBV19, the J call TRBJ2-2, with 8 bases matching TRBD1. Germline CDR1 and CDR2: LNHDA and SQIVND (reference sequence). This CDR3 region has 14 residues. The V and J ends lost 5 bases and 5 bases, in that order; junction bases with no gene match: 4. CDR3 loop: CASSSRTGTGELFF. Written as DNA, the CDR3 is TGTGCCAGTAGTTCCAGGACAGGGACCGGGGAGCTGTTTTTT.

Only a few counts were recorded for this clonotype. CDR3 sequence reads: CASSQGLKGGWDQETQYF. As DNA, the CDR3 is TGTGCCAGCAGCCAAGGCCTTAAGGGAGGTTGGGACCAAGAGACCCAGTACTTC. The rearrangement uses TRBV14 and TRBJ2-5; D might be TRBD2 (6 bases). The germline V and J ends were trimmed by 1 base and 0 bases, with 18 bases remaining between them. In germline, CDR1 is SGHDN, CDR2 FVKESK. The CDR3 sequence is 18 residues long. Together with reference TRBV14 and TRBJ2-5, the CDR3 gives the full variable domain: EAGVTQFPSHSVIEKGQTVTLRCDPISGHDNLYWYRRVMGKEIKFLLHFVKESKQDESGMPNNRFLAERTGGTYSTLKVQPAELEDSGVYFCASSQGLKGGWDQETQYFGPGTRLLVL.

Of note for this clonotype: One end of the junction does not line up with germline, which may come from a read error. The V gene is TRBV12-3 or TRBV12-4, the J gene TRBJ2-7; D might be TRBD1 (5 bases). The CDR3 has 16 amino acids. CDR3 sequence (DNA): TGTGCCTGCAGTGCTATAAGACAGTTGAGATCCTACGAGCAGTACTTC. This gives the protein CACSAIRQLRSYEQYF.

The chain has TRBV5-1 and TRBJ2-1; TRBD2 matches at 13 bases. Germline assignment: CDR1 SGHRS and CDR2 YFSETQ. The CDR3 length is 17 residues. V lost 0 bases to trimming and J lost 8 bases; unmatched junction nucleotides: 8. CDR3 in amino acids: CASSLGLAGGGVDEQFF. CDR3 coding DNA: TGCGCCAGCAGCTTGGGACTAGCGGGGGGAGGTGTGGATGAGCAGTTCTTC.

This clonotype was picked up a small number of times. CDR3 protein: CASSLAGSIPPSEQYF. In DNA, the CDR3 is TGTGCCAGCAGCCTGGCGGGGAGTATCCCCCCTTCCGAGCAGTACTTC. The chain combines TRBV14 with TRBJ2-7; perhaps TRBD2 as D (6 bases). Trimming took 4 bases from V and 6 from J, leaving 22 bases between them. CDR3 length: 16 residues. Germline CDR1 SGHDN, CDR2 FVKESK.

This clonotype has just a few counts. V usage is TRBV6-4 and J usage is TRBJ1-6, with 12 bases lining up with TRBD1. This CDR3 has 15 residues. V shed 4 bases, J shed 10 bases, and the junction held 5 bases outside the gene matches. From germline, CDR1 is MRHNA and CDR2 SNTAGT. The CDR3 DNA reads TGTGCCAGCAGTGCAACCGGGACAGGGGGCTCACCCCTCCACTTT. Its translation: CASSATGTGGSPLHF.

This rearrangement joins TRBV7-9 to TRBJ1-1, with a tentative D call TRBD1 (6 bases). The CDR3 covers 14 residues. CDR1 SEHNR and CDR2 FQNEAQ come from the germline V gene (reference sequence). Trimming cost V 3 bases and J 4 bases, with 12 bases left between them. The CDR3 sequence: CASSFYRESTEAFF. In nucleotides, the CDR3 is TGTGCCAGCAGCTTTTACAGGGAGAGCACTGAAGCTTTCTTT.

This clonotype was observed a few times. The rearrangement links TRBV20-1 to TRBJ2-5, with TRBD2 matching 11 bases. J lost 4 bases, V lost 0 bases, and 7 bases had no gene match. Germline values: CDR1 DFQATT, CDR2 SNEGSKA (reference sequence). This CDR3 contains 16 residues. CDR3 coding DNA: TGCAGTGCTAGAGATTTCACTAGCGGGAGTAGAGAGACCCAGTACTTC. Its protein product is CSARDFTSGSRETQYF.

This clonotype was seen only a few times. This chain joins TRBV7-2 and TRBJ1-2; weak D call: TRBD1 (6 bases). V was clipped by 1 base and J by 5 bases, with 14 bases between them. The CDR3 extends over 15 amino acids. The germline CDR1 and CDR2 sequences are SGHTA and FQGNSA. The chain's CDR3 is CASSLGPGAGYGYTF. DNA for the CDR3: TGTGCCAGCAGCTTAGGCCCAGGGGCCGGGTATGGCTACACCTTC.

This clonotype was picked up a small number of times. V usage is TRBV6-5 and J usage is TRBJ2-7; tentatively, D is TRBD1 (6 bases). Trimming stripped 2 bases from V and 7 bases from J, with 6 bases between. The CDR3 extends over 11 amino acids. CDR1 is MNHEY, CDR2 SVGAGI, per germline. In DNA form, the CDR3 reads TGTGCCAGCAGTTACGGACAGGAGCAGTACTTC. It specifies CASSYGQEQYF.

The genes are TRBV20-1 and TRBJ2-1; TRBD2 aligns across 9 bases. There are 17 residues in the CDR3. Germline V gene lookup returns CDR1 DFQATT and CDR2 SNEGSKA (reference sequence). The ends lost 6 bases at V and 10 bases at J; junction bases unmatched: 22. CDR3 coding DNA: TGCAGTGCCTACAACGCCGGGACTAGCACCCTTCGTCGGGAGCAGTTCTTC. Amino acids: CSAYNAGTSTLRREQFF.